The clone carrying this TCR beta chain was found many times. TCRdb re-called the 5' RACE reads with MiXCR, one entry per CDR3 protein. The sample lists about 310,000 distinct CDR3 sequences, more than 3% occurring once. The CDR3 has 15 amino acids. Trimming removed 7 bases at V and 2 bases at J, with 17 bases between. The data stem from a study of T cells after yellow fever vaccination. Sample: PBMCs, taken on the day of the yellow fever booster vaccination. The sequence came from a man between 18 and 35 years old who received the YFV17D yellow fever vaccine. This chain connects TRBV12-3 or TRBV12-4 to TRBJ2-5; D is perhaps TRBD1 or TRBD2 (5 bases each). CDR3 protein: CASIPRDGGQETQYF. The DNA of the CDR3 is TGTGCCAGCATCCCCCGGGACGGAGGACAAGAGACCCAGTACTTC.